Each of the 20 T cell receptor beta chains below was sequenced from the same sample in a study of graft-versus-host responses after intestinal transplantation. TCRdb's table, derived via immunoSEQ multiplex PCR, lists solely in-frame clones and lacks some. The repertoire holds about 120,000 clones, around 93% seen once, with 0.095% to 0.15% in the top ten. No antigen is known for these receptors. The starting material was unstimulated CD4+ T cells sorted from spleen or lymph node cells, obtained before intestinal transplant. All receptors come from a human donor who received an intestinal transplant.

As DNA, the CDR3 is TGTGCCAGCAGCGTAGGGGGGGTCTCTGGGGCCAACGTCCTGACTTTC. Amino acids: CASSVGGVSGANVLTF. The rearrangement links TRBV9 to TRBJ2-6; possible D gene TRBD2, 6 bases. CDR3 size: 16 residues. The V gene lost 0 bases and the J gene lost 0 bases, with 7 bases spanning the gap. From germline, CDR1 is SGDLS and CDR2 YYNGEE. The complete variable domain, with remaining parts taken from reference TRBV9 and TRBJ2-6, reads DSGVTQTPKHLITATGQRVTLRCSPRSGDLSVYWYQQSLDQGLQFLIQYYNGEERAKGNILERFSAQQFPDLHSELNLSSLELGDSALYFCASSVGGVSGANVLTFGAGSRLTVL.

This chain links TRBV6-6 with TRBJ1-1; D is unresolved. Germline CDR1 MNHNY, CDR2 SVGAGI (reference sequence). V was shortened by 5 bases and J by 10 bases, with 17 bases between the two germline ends. The CDR3 is made up of 13 amino acids. Here the CDR3 reads CASSTISGKGAFF. DNA of the CDR3: TGTGCCAGCAGTACCATCTCCGGGAAGGGAGCTTTCTTT.

This chain uses TRBV2 with TRBJ2-4; weak D call: TRBD1 (6 bases). V shed 4 bases and J shed 0 bases, with 10 bases lying between them. The CDR3 is made up of 15 amino acids. CDR1 SNHLY and CDR2 FYNNEI come from the germline V gene. CDR3 DNA: TGTGCCAGCAGTGCGGGCAGGGGAGCCAAAAACATTCAGTACTTC. It codes for CASSAGRGAKNIQYF.

This chain uses TRBV7-9 with TRBJ1-2, with a tentative D call TRBD1 (6 bases). The V end was cut by 3 bases, the J end by 3 bases, with 8 bases between. Per the germline V gene, CDR1 is SEHNR and CDR2 is FQNEAQ (reference sequence). This CDR3 contains 13 residues. The CDR3 DNA is TGTGCCAGCAGCTTGGACAGCTACTATGGCTACACCTTC. As protein: CASSLDSYYGYTF.

V usage is TRBV28 and J usage is TRBJ2-7, with D perhaps TRBD1 (5 bases). Between the trimmed V and J ends, which lost 2 bases and 4 bases, there was a span of 18 bases. Germline V gene data show CDR1 as MDHEN and CDR2 as SYDVKM. The CDR3 contains 16 residues. This CDR3 is CASSLGPTDLNYEQYF. The CDR3 region has the DNA TGTGCCAGCAGTTTAGGCCCGACAGATCTTAATTACGAGCAGTACTTC.

The chain carries TRBV5-4 and TRBJ1-5; no reliable D call. The germline CDR1 and CDR2 sequences are SGHNT and YYREEE (reference sequence). V was shortened by 1 base and J by 2 bases, with 10 bases between the two germline ends. The CDR3 has 15 amino acids. In DNA form, the CDR3 reads TGTGCCAGCAGCTTGCAAGGGTCGGGCAATCAGCCCCAGCATTTT. This translates into CASSLQGSGNQPQHF.

The V and J genes are TRBV7-2 and TRBJ2-2; unclear D gene. Trimming shortened V by 1 base and J by 6 bases, and 6 bases separated the two germline ends. The CDR3 is made up of 13 amino acids. The germline CDR1 and CDR2 sequences are SGHTA and FQGNSA. CDR3 sequence: CASSLERAGELFF. The CDR3, as DNA: TGTGCCAGCAGCTTAGAACGGGCCGGGGAGCTGTTTTTT.

V and J are TRBV7-6 and TRBJ2-5; TRBD2 is a possible D gene (6 bases). Germline V CDR1 and CDR2: SGHVS, FNYEAQ. V lost 5 bases to trimming and J lost 6 bases, with 16 bases between them. The CDR3 runs to 14 residues. CDR3 protein: CASSPWTGEKTQYF. The CDR3 bases are TGTGCCAGCAGCCCCTGGACGGGGGAGAAGACCCAGTACTTC.

The V call is TRBV5-6, the J call TRBJ1-4; D is unresolved. This CDR3 comprises 14 residues. Germline-derived CDR1 and CDR2 are SGHDT and YYEEEE. V gave up 3 bases and J gave up 8 bases, with 14 bases separating them. For the CDR3, the DNA is TGTGCCAGCAGCTCCATAGCTGCCGAGGAAAAACTGTTTTTT. It specifies CASSSIAAEEKLFF.

The gene calls are TRBV9 and TRBJ2-7; 8 nucleotides match TRBD2. In germline, CDR1 is SGDLS, CDR2 YYNGEE. CDR3 length: 15 amino acids. V was clipped by 0 bases and J by 2 bases; unmatched bases: 4. This CDR3 reads CASSVAGGPTYEQYF. CDR3 sequence (DNA): TGTGCCAGCAGCGTAGCGGGAGGGCCGACCTACGAGCAGTACTTC.

The chain combines TRBV14 with TRBJ2-7; 7 nucleotides agree with TRBD1. V lost 3 bases to trimming and J lost 1 base; unmatched junction nucleotides: 0. This CDR3 region has 13 residues. The germline V gene encodes CDR1 SGHDN and CDR2 FVKESK. Here the CDR3 DNA reads TGTGCCAGCAGCCAGGGACAGTCCTACGAGCAGTACTTC. Its protein is CASSQGQSYEQYF.

CDR3 in amino acids: CASSWTSGIYEQYF. The DNA of the CDR3 is TGTGCCAGTAGCTGGACTAGCGGGATCTACGAGCAGTACTTC. This chain links TRBV19 with TRBJ2-7; TRBD2 matches 12 bases. Germline V gives CDR1 LNHDA, CDR2 SQIVND (reference sequence). V dropped 6 bases and J dropped 3; count of bases not matched to a gene: 3. The CDR3 totals 14 residues. The whole variable domain, remainder taken from reference TRBV19 and TRBJ2-7, is DGGITQSPKYLFRKEGQNVTLSCEQNLNHDAMYWYRQDPGQGLRLIYYSQIVNDFQKGDIAEGYSVSREKKESFPLTVTSAQKNPTAFYLCASSWTSGIYEQYFGPGTRLTVT.

The chain recombines TRBV6-5 with TRBJ1-6; TRBD1 might be the D (6 bases). Per the germline V gene, CDR1 is MNHEY and CDR2 is SVGAGI. CDR3 length equals 14 residues. Trimming cost V 6 bases and J 3 bases, with 9 bases left between them. This CDR3 reads CASRRDNYNSPLHF. The DNA for the CDR3 is TGTGCCAGCAGGCGGGACAACTATAATTCACCCCTCCACTTT.

This chain uses TRBV19 with TRBJ2-7; 7 bases fit TRBD1. This CDR3 is built from 13 residues. Looked up from germline, CDR1 is LNHDA and CDR2 is SQIVND (reference sequence). V trimming: 10 bases; J trimming: 0 bases; junction bases outside the gene matches: 6. The CDR3 loop is CATTGATSYEQYF. The CDR3 DNA follows: TGTGCCACCACAGGGGCTACCTCCTACGAGCAGTACTTC.

V is TRBV7-2 and J is TRBJ2-7, with D uncertain. V was clipped by 5 bases and J by 3 bases, with 5 bases between them. CDR1 and CDR2 from the germline V gene are SGHTA and FQGNSA. The CDR3 is 11 residues long. In DNA, the CDR3 is TGTGCCAGCAGCCTCAACTACGAGCAGTACTTC. Its protein is CASSLNYEQYF. Supplemented by reference TRBV7-2 and TRBJ2-7, the full variable domain reads GAGVSQSPSNKVTEKGKDVELRCDPISGHTALYWYRQSLGQGLEFLIYFQGNSAPDKSGLPSDRFSAERTGGSVSTLTIQRTQQEDSAVYLCASSLNYEQYFGPGTRLTVT.

V usage is TRBV7-3 and J usage is TRBJ2-5; unclear D gene. CDR3 length: 16 amino acids. CDR1 and CDR2 from the germline V gene are SGHTA and FQGTGA. V was trimmed by 1 base and J by 1 base, leaving 13 bases between them. CDR3 loop: CASSLSPRMIQETQYF. For the CDR3, the DNA is TGTGCCAGCAGCTTAAGTCCCCGGATGATCCAAGAGACCCAGTACTTC.

The chain combines TRBV30 with TRBJ1-1, with D possibly being TRBD1 (5 bases). The CDR3 loop spans 13 amino acids. With 2 bases removed from V and 2 bases from J, the gap between germline ends came to 9 bases. The germline V gene has CDR1 GTSNPN and CDR2 SVGIG (reference sequence). The CDR3 loop reads CAWSFGGNTEAFF. CDR3 in DNA: TGTGCCTGGAGTTTCGGGGGTAACACTGAAGCTTTCTTT.

V is TRBV19 and J is TRBJ1-3; D uncertain. Germline CDR1 reads LNHDA; CDR2 reads SQIVND (reference sequence). With 5 bases removed from V and 4 bases from J, the gap between germline ends came to 12 bases. The CDR3 covers 14 residues. The CDR3 reads CASSLITTGNTIYF. DNA for the CDR3: TGTGCCAGTAGTTTAATCACTACGGGAAACACCATATATTTT.

In DNA form, the CDR3 reads TGCGCCAGCAGCCAACCACTTCGGGGGAATGAGCAGTTCTTC. It is translated as CASSQPLRGNEQFF. V gene TRBV4-1 combines with J gene TRBJ2-1; D is possibly TRBD2 (6 bases). The CDR3 runs to 14 residues. Trimming pared 2 bases from V and 7 bases from J, leaving 12 bases between. In germline, CDR1 is MGHRA, CDR2 YSYEKL.

With respect to this clone: Its ends do not fully match the called genes, so a read error is possible. As DNA, the CDR3 is TGTGCCAGCAGCTTAGTCAAAGGGGCGGTTCTCAGGCTCTTC. Its protein product is CASSLVKGAVLRLF. The V and J genes are TRBV7-2 and TRBJ2-1; a possible D gene is TRBD1 (5 bases). Germline CDR1 is SGHTA and CDR2 is FQGNSA. The CDR3 length is 14 residues.